This T cell receptor (beta chain) is drawn from a study of tumor-infiltrating lymphocytes in primary liver carcinoma. The V end lost 1 base, the J end lost 7 bases, and 17 bases lay between the germline ends. CDR1 is LGHNA and CDR2 is YNFKEQ in the germline V gene. The CDR3 runs 17 residues. This clonotype appeared many times. Using a constant-region primer together with ProtoScript II reverse transcriptase, TCR beta cDNA was made from around 500 ng of total RNA. Amplification in three nested multiplex PCR rounds with slightly modified ARM-PCR gave rise to TCR beta libraries. Each of the first two PCR rounds ran roughly 10 cycles with TRBV1-TRBV30 forward and C-beta reverse primers. TCRdb processed the multiplex PCR reads anew with MiXCR; each CDR3 protein has one entry. The data contain 90,000 to 150,000 distinct CDR3 sequences, around two thirds of them singletons. RNA and DNA were co-extracted from roughly 20-30 mg of unsorted bulk tissue. The patients had histopathologically diagnosed primary liver carcinoma, and their disease was treated by surgical resection.

V usage is TRBV4-2 and J usage is TRBJ1-6; D perhaps matches TRBD1 (6 bases). Sequencing was done on a sample of liver tumor tissue from sampling region 1. Subset indicated: tumor region T1, superior pole. The clonotype comes from a woman aged 55 to 70 with primary liver carcinoma and hepatitis B virus infection. CDR3 nucleotides: TGTGCCAGCAGCCAAGGAGCCGCGGAGGGGGGAAATTCACCCCTCCACTTT. It codes for CASSQGAAEGGNSPLHF.